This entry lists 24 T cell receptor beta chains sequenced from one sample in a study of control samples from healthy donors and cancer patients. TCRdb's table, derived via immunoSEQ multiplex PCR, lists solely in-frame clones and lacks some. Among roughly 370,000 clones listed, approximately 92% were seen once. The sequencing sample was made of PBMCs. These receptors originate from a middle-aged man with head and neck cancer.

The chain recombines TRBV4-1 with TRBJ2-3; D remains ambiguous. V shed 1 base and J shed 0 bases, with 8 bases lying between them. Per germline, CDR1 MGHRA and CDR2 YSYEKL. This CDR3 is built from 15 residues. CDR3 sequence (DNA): TGCGCCAGCAGCCAAGGGGAAAGCAGCACAGATACGCAGTATTTT. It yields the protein CASSQGESSTDTQYF.

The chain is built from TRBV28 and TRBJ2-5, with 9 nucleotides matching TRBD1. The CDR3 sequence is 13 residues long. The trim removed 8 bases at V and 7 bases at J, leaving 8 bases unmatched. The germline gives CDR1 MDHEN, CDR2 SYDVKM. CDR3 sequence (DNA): TGTGCCAGCTTGGGACAGGGCGAGACGACCCAGTACTTC. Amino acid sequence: CASLGQGETTQYF.

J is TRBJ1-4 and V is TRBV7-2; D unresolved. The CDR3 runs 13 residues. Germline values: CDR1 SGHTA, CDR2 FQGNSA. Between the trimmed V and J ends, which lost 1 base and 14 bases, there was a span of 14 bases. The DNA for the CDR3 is TGTGCCAGCAGCTTAGTGGTTAACAGAGGTCTGTTTTTT. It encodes CASSLVVNRGLFF.

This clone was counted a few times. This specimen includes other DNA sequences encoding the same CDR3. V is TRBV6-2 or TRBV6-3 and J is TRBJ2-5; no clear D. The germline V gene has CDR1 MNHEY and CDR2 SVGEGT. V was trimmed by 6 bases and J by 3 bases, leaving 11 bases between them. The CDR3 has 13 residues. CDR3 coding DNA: TGTGCCAGCAGGTACGGCACGGAAGAGACCCAGTACTTC. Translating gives CASRYGTEETQYF.

The CDR3 DNA is TGTGCCAGCAGTTACTCGTTGCGGGCCTGGCGCTCTGGGGCCAACGTCCTGACTTTC. It specifies CASSYSLRAWRSGANVLTF. The V call is TRBV6-2 or TRBV6-3, the J call TRBJ2-6, with TRBD2 as a possible D gene (5 bases). CDR1 and CDR2 (germline): MNHEY, SVGEGT. V shed 0 bases and J shed 0 bases, with 15 bases lying between them. This CDR3 has 19 residues.

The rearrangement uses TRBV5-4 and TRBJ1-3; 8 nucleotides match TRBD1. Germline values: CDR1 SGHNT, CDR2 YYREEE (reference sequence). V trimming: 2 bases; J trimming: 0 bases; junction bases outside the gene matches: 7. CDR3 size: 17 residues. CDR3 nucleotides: TGTGCCAGCAGCTTTTGGACAGGGCCGTACTCTGGAAACACCATATATTTT. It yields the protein CASSFWTGPYSGNTIYF.

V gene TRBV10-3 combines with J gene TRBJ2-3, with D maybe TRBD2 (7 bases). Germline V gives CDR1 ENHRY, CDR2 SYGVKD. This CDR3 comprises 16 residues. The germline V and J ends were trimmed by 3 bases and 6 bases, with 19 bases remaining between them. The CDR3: CAISEGIGGRSDTQYF. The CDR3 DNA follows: TGTGCCATCAGTGAAGGGATCGGGGGGCGATCCGATACGCAGTATTTT.

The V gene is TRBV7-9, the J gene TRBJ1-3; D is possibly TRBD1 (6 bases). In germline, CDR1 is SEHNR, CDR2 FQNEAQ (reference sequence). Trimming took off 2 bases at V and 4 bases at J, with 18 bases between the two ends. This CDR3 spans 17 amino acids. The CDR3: CASSLSDPGASGNTIYF. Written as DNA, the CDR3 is TGTGCCAGCAGCTTAAGCGATCCGGGGGCATCGGGAAACACCATATATTTT.

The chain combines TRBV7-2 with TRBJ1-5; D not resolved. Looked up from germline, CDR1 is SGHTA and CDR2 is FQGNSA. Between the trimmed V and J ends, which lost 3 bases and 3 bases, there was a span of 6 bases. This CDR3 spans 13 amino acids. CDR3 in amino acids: CASSLRNNQPQHF. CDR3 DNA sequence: TGTGCCAGCAGCTTGAGGAACAATCAGCCCCAGCATTTT.

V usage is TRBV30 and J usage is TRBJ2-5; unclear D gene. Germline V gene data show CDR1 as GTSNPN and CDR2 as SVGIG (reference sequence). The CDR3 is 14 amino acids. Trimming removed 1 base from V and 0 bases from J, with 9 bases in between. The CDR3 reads CAWSEKVYQETQYF. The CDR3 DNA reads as TGTGCCTGGAGTGAAAAGGTGTACCAAGAGACCCAGTACTTC.

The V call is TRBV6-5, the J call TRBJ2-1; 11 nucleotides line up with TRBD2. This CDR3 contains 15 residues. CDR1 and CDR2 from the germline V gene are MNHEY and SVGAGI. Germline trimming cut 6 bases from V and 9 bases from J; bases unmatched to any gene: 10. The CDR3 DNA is TGTGCCAGCAGCATTAGCGGGGGGGCATCCGCTGAGCAGTTCTTC. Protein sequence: CASSISGGASAEQFF.

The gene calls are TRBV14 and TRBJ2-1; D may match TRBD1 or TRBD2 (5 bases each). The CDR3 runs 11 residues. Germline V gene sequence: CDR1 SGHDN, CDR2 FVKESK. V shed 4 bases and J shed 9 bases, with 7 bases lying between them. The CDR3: CASSPGPEQFF. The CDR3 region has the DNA TGTGCCAGCAGCCCGGGACCTGAGCAGTTCTTC.

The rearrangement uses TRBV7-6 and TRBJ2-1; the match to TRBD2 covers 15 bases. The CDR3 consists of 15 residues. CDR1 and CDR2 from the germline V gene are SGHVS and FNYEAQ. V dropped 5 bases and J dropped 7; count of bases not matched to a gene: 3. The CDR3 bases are TGTGCCAGCAGCCTCGGACTAGCGGGGGGGAATGAGCAGTTCTTC. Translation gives CASSLGLAGGNEQFF.

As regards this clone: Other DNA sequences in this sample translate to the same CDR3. The CDR3 DNA is TGTGCCAGCAGTTTAAGGGGTGGCAATCAGCCCCAGCATTTT. It is translated as CASSLRGGNQPQHF. The chain couples TRBV28 to TRBJ1-5; D is possibly TRBD1 (5 bases). This CDR3 region has 14 residues. CDR1 is MDHEN, CDR2 SYDVKM, per germline. V was shortened by 2 bases and J by 2 bases, with 7 bases between the two germline ends.

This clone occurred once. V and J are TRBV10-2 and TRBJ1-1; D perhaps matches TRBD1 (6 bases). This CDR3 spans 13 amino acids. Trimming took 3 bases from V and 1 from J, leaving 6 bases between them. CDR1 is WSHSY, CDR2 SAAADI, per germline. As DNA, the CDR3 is TGCGCCAGCAGTGAACAGGGGAACACTGAAGCTTTCTTT. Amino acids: CASSEQGNTEAFF.

CDR3 coding DNA: TGTGCCAGCCAGGAGACTTTCCTATACGAGCAGTACTTC. Its protein is CASQETFLYEQYF. The rearrangement joins TRBV2 to TRBJ2-7, with unresolved D. Trimming took 8 bases from V and 4 from J, leaving 15 bases between them. The CDR3 length is 13 residues. The germline gives CDR1 SNHLY, CDR2 FYNNEI.

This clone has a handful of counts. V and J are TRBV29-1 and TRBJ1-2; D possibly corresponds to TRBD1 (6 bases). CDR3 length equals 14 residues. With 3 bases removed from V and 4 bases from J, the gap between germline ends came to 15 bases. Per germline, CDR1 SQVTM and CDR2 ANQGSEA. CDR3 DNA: TGCAGCGTTGAGCTTGGGACACCGATCTATGGCTACACCTTC. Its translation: CSVELGTPIYGYTF.

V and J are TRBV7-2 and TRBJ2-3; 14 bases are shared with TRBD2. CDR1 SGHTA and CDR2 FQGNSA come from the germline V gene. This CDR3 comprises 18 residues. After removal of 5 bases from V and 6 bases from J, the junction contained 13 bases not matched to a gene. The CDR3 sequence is CASSLDPGLAGGLDTQYF. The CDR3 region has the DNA TGTGCCAGCAGCCTCGACCCCGGACTAGCGGGGGGTTTGGATACGCAGTATTTT. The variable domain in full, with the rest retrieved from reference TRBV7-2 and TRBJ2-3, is GAGVSQSPSNKVTEKGKDVELRCDPISGHTALYWYRQSLGQGLEFLIYFQGNSAPDKSGLPSDRFSAERTGGSVSTLTIQRTQQEDSAVYLCASSLDPGLAGGLDTQYFGPGTRLTVL.

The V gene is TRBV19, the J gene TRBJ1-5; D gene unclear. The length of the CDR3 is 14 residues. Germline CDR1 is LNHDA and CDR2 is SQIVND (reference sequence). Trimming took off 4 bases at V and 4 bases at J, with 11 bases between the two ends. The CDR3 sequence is CASSRFVDNQPQHF. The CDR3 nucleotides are TGTGCCAGTAGTAGGTTCGTGGATAATCAGCCCCAGCATTTT.

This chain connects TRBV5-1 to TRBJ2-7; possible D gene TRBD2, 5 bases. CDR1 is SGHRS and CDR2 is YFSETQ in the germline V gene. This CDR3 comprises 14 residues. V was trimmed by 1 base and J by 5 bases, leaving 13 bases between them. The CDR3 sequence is CASSLSSRGDEQYF. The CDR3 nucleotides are TGCGCCAGCAGCTTGAGTTCCCGGGGTGACGAGCAGTACTTC. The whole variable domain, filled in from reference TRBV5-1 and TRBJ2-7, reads KAGVTQTPRYLIKTRGQQVTLSCSPISGHRSVSWYQQTPGQGLQFLFEYFSETQRNKGNFPGRFSGRQFSNSRSEMNVSTLELGDSALYLCASSLSSRGDEQYFGPGTRLTVT.

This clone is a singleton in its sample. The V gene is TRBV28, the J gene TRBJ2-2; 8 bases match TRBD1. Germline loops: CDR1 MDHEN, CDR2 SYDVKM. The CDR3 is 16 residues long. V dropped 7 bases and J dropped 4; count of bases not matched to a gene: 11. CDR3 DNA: TGTGCCAGCACTGAAACGACAGGGGTAACCACCGGGGAGCTGTTTTTT. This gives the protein CASTETTGVTTGELFF.

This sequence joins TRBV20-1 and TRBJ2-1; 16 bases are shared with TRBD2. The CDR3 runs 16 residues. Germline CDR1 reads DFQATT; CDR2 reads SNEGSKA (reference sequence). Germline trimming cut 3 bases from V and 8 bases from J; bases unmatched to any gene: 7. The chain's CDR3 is CSASGGTSGREDEQFF. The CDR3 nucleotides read TGCAGTGCTAGTGGAGGGACTAGCGGGAGGGAGGATGAGCAGTTCTTC.

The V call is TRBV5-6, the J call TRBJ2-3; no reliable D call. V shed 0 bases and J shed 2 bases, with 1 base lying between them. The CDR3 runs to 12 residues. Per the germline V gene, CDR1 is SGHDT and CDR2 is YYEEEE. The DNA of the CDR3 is TGTGCCAGCAGCTTGGACACAGATACGCAGTATTTT. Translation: CASSLDTDTQYF.

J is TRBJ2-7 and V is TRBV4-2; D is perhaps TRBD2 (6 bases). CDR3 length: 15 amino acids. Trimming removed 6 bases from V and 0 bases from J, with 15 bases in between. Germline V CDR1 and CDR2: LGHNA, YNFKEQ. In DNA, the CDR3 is TGTGCCAGCAGTATAGAAGGCGGGACCTCCTACGAGCAGTACTTC. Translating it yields CASSIEGGTSYEQYF.